This T cell receptor (beta chain) emerged from a study of CD8+ T cells in alopecia areata. General study findings and limits: Mouse data revealed clearer TCR sharing than patient data did, a gap possibly tied to HLA. In lesional scalp, particularly from alopecia totalis/universalis, clonality was higher than in normal scalp.

Notes on this clone: The antigen is unknown.

In each case, RNA was isolated and then reverse transcribed into cDNA as the sequencing template. Profiled with immunoSEQ multiplex PCR; TCRdb holds only in-frame clones, not every one. The repertoire includes some 200,000 clones, roughly 50% of them detected once, and around 5% sits in the top ten. PBMC-derived CD4+ and CD8+ T cells were sorted. CDR3 length: 14 residues. The V end was cut by 5 bases, the J end by 6 bases, with 16 bases between. Germline V lookup: CDR1 MGHRA, CDR2 YSYEKL. The gene calls are TRBV4-1 and TRBJ1-1; weak D call: TRBD1 (6 bases). The receptor's source is a human donor in good health. Sequencing used CD8+ T cells sorted from blood. CDR3: CASSSTGNWAEAFF. CDR3 sequence (DNA): TGCGCCAGCAGCTCTACAGGGAATTGGGCTGAAGCTTTCTTT.